The sequence of this T cell receptor (beta chain) was determined in a study of blood T cell repertoires in COVID-19. Across the study: PBMCs, B-cell-depleted T cells, or T cells were the source of the cDNA or gDNA that made up the material.

Original analysis: How many nucleated cells were present was estimated from reference gene primer amplification. Sequencing was performed with immunoSEQ multiplex PCR; in TCRdb, only in-frame clones are kept and a portion is missing. For V, J and clone size, that table is used; D and trimming come from the DNA. Of about 74,000 clones in the sample, 88% were seen once. This clonotype originated in an elderly woman with active or convalescent COVID-19. The sample taken for sequencing was peripheral blood.

The CDR3 protein is CASSLGQQETQYF. Written as DNA, the CDR3 is TGCGCCAGCAGCTTGGGGCAGCAAGAGACCCAGTACTTC. The chain is built from TRBV5-1 and TRBJ2-5; no clear D gene. The CDR3 spans 13 residues. V gave up 0 bases and J gave up 2 bases, with 5 bases separating them. From germline, CDR1 is SGHRS and CDR2 YFSETQ.